The 4 T cell receptor beta chains below all came from one sample that was sequenced in a study of cytotoxic CD8 clonotypes in ibrutinib-treated CLL. The repertoire was sequenced with immunoSEQ multiplex PCR; TCRdb's copy has only in-frame clones and lacks some. The data contain 15,000 to 20,000 clones, about 84% of them singletons. Here the sequenced sample was PBMCs, taken before ibrutinib treatment. These receptors originate from a human donor with chronic lymphocytic leukemia.

V usage is TRBV29-1 and J usage is TRBJ1-2; weak D call: TRBD1 (5 bases). Germline CDR1 and CDR2: SQVTM and ANQGSEA. The V and J ends lost 7 bases and 2 bases respectively, with 20 bases between them. The CDR3 consists of 15 residues. CDR3 nucleotides: TGCAGCGGTGTGCAAATCCTGACAGAGAACTATGGCTACACCTTC. Its translation is CSGVQILTENYGYTF.

V and J are TRBV13 and TRBJ2-3; 8 positions match TRBD2. Germline CDR1 PRHDT, CDR2 FYEKMQ (reference sequence). V was pared by 5 bases and J by 1 base, with 11 bases of the junction left unmatched. CDR3 size: 17 residues. CDR3 protein: CASSRRSGGAGTDTQYF. The CDR3 DNA reads TGTGCCAGCAGCCGACGGTCGGGGGGGGCCGGCACAGATACGCAGTATTTT. Supplemented by reference TRBV13 and TRBJ2-3, the full variable domain reads AAGVIQSPRHLIKEKRETATLKCYPIPRHDTVYWYQQGPGQDPQFLISFYEKMQSDKGSIPDRFSAQQFSDYHSELNMSSLELGDSALYFCASSRRSGGAGTDTQYFGPGTRLTVL.

The genes are TRBV10-3 and TRBJ1-5; 8 bases are a match to TRBD1. J was trimmed by 6 bases and V by 0 bases; bases with no gene match: 7. Looked up from germline, CDR1 is ENHRY and CDR2 is SYGVKD. The CDR3 loop spans 16 amino acids. The CDR3 is CAISESGRGQGQPQHF. In nucleotides, the CDR3 is TGTGCCATCAGTGAGTCTGGCAGGGGGCAAGGTCAGCCCCAGCATTTT.

The rearrangement links TRBV5-1 to TRBJ2-1; TRBD2 aligns across 11 bases. V gave up 0 bases and J gave up 8 bases; unmatched junction bases: 4. The CDR3 covers 15 residues. Germline V CDR1 and CDR2: SGHRS, YFSETQ. CDR3 residues: CASSLVTSGGDEQFF. DNA for the CDR3: TGCGCCAGCAGCTTGGTCACTAGCGGGGGAGATGAGCAGTTCTTC.